The 14 T cell receptor beta chains presented below share a single source sample, sequenced in a study of identical twins. TCRdb fed the 5' RACE reads into MiXCR, producing one record per CDR3 protein. The data hold nearly 650,000 distinct CDR3 sequences, with roughly 7.2% observed a single time. The data also belong to a second study, concerning yellow fever vaccine responses in identical twins.

Sequenced: PBMCs. These receptors originate from a young woman in good health.

This clonotype showed up many times. The chain couples TRBV6-5 to TRBJ2-3; no clear D gene. CDR1 MNHEY and CDR2 SVGAGI come from the germline V gene. V lost 4 bases and J lost 1, with 9 bases in between. The CDR3 is made up of 14 amino acids. For the CDR3, the DNA is TGTGCCAGCAGTTGGGTTTTGGGCACAGATACGCAGTATTTT. It specifies CASSWVLGTDTQYF.

The chain combines TRBV7-8 with TRBJ1-1; D possibly corresponds to TRBD1 (5 bases). The CDR3 has 12 residues. The ends were cut back, 5 bases at V and 10 bases at J, with 14 bases in the middle. CDR1 SGHVS and CDR2 FQNEAQ come from the germline V gene. The CDR3 loop is CASSPGSPRAFF. The CDR3 region has the DNA TGTGCCAGCAGCCCAGGGAGCCCAAGAGCTTTCTTT.

This clonotype was found many times. This chain connects TRBV29-1 to TRBJ2-7; TRBD1 might be the D (6 bases). Germline CDR1 SQVTM, CDR2 ANQGSEA. The germline V and J ends were trimmed by 4 bases and 4 bases, with 8 bases remaining between them. The CDR3 runs 11 residues. The chain's CDR3 is CSVVDSYEQYF. The CDR3 nucleotides read TGCAGCGTTGTGGACAGTTACGAGCAGTACTTC.

This clonotype was detected ten times or more. The chain carries TRBV29-1 and TRBJ2-3, with a possible D match to TRBD2 (5 bases). The V and J ends lost 6 bases and 5 bases respectively, with 6 bases between them. Germline V gene sequence: CDR1 SQVTM, CDR2 ANQGSEA. The CDR3 consists of 10 residues. Written as DNA, the CDR3 is TGCAGCGTCGGGGAAGATACGCAGTATTTT. Encoded protein: CSVGEDTQYF.

This clonotype was counted ten times or more. The genes are TRBV25-1 and TRBJ2-7; TRBD2 agrees at 7 bases. J gave up 2 bases and V 3 bases, and 1 base lay outside the gene matches. Germline-derived CDR1 and CDR2 are MGHDK and SYGVNS. CDR3 length equals 13 residues. CDR3 sequence reads: CASSEGGAYEQYV. In nucleotides, the CDR3 is TGTGCCAGCAGTGAGGGAGGGGCCTACGAGCAGTACGTC.

The chain uses TRBV7-6 and TRBJ1-4; no definite D call. CDR3 length: 15 amino acids. V was shortened by 5 bases and J by 5 bases, with 15 bases between the two germline ends. Germline V gene data show CDR1 as SGHVS and CDR2 as FNYEAQ. The CDR3 loop reads CASSPRTAINEKLFF. The CDR3, as DNA: TGTGCCAGCAGCCCGAGGACGGCGATAAATGAAAAACTGTTTTTT.

In its sample, this clonotype was seen a few times. This may arise from a read error, as a much more abundant clone is one base away. This chain uses TRBV6-1 with TRBJ2-5, with 11 nucleotides matching TRBD2. J lost 3 bases, V lost 6 bases, and 3 bases had no gene match. CDR3 size: 14 residues. Germline V gives CDR1 MNHNS, CDR2 SASEGT. CDR3 region: CASRPGLAEETQYF. The CDR3 bases are TGTGCCAGCAGACCGGGACTAGCGGAAGAGACCCAGTACTTC.

The gene calls are TRBV10-3 and TRBJ2-1, with D unresolved. The CDR3 contains 15 residues. CDR1 and CDR2 (germline): ENHRY, SYGVKD. V was pared by 0 bases and J by 5 bases, with 11 bases between. This CDR3 is CAISESWQVNNEQFF. CDR3 nucleotide sequence: TGTGCCATCAGTGAGTCGTGGCAGGTCAACAATGAGCAGTTCTTC.

This clonotype was counted at least ten times. This chain uses TRBV6-1 with TRBJ2-3; D is uncertain. Germline lookup yields CDR1 MNHNS and CDR2 SASEGT. CDR3 length: 14 amino acids. The ends were cut back, 2 bases at V and 2 bases at J, with 8 bases in the middle. CDR3 DNA sequence: TGTGCCAGCAGTGAATTAACCTACACAGATACGCAGTATTTT. Its translation is CASSELTYTDTQYF.

This sequence joins TRBV20-1 and TRBJ2-7; possible D gene TRBD1, 6 bases. Trimming removed 5 bases from V and 3 bases from J, with 11 bases in between. CDR3 length equals 12 residues. The V gene's germline CDR1 is DFQATT and CDR2 SNEGSKA (reference sequence). The CDR3 coding sequence is TGCAGTGCTCCGGGACACCTCTACGAGCAGTACGTC. Encoded protein: CSAPGHLYEQYV.

The chain is built from TRBV20-1 and TRBJ2-1, with D possibly being TRBD2 (5 bases). Trimming shortened V by 6 bases and J by 5 bases, and 14 bases separated the two germline ends. This CDR3 has 13 amino acids. The germline V gene has CDR1 DFQATT and CDR2 SNEGSKA (reference sequence). The CDR3 here is CSALGLLNNEQFF. The CDR3 nucleotides are TGCAGTGCGCTAGGACTCCTGAACAATGAGCAGTTCTTC.

Only a few counts were recorded for this clonotype. This chain joins TRBV5-8 and TRBJ2-3, with TRBD2 identical over 7 bases. The V gene end was trimmed by 3 bases and the J gene end by 3 bases; junction bases not matched to a gene: 4. The V gene's germline CDR1 is SGHTS and CDR2 YDEGEE. This CDR3 region has 14 residues. DNA for the CDR3: TGTGCCAGCAGCTACGCCGGGAGGACAGATACGCAGTATTTT. Translation: CASSYAGRTDTQYF.

The genes are TRBV6-1 and TRBJ2-7, with TRBD1 matching 12 bases. V gave up 4 bases and J gave up 2 bases; unmatched junction bases: 3. The germline gives CDR1 MNHNS, CDR2 SASEGT. The CDR3 spans 15 residues. The CDR3 here is CASSVGQGAAYEQYV. The CDR3 DNA reads as TGTGCCAGCAGTGTGGGACAGGGGGCCGCCTACGAGCAGTACGTC.

CDR3: CASSQQGPNYGYTF. DNA of the CDR3: TGTGCCAGCAGTCAACAGGGACCTAACTATGGCTACACCTTC. The chain carries TRBV28 and TRBJ1-2, with D perhaps matching TRBD1 (6 bases). The germline V gene encodes CDR1 MDHEN and CDR2 SYDVKM. The V gene lost 5 bases and the J gene lost 0 bases, with 10 bases spanning the gap. The CDR3 totals 14 residues.